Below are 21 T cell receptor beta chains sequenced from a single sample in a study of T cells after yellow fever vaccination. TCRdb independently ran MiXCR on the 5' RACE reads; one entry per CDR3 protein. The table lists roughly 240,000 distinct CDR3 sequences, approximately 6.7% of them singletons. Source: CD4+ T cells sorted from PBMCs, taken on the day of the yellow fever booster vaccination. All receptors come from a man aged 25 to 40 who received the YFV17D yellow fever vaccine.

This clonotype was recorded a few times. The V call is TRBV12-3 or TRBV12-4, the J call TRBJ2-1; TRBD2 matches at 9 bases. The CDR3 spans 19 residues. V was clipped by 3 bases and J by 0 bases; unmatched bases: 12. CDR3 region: CASSFETSGFRSSYNEQFF. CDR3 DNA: TGTGCCAGCAGTTTCGAGACTAGCGGTTTTAGGAGCTCCTACAATGAGCAGTTCTTC.

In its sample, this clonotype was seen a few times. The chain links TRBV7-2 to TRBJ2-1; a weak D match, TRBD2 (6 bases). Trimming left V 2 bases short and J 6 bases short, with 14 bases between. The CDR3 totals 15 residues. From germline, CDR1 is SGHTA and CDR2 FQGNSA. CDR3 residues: CASSLWEQGGNEQFF. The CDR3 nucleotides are TGTGCCAGCAGCTTATGGGAGCAGGGAGGCAATGAGCAGTTCTTC.

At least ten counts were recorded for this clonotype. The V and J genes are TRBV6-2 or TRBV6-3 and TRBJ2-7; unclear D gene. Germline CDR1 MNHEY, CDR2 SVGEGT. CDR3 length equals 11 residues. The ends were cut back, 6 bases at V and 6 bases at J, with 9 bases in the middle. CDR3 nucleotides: TGTGCCAGCAGCGACTTCCGCGAGCAGTACTTC. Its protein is CASSDFREQYF.

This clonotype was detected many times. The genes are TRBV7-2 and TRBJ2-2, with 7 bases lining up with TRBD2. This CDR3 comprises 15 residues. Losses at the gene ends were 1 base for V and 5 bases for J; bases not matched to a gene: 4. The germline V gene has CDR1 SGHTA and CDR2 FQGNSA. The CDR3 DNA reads TGTGCCAGCAGCTTAGTGGGGGGGAGTACCGGGGAGCTGTTTTTT. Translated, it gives CASSLVGGSTGELFF.

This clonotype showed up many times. The CDR3 is CASSLMSGVDSEQYF. The CDR3 DNA sequence: TGTGCCAGCAGCTTAATGTCAGGGGTGGATTCCGAGCAGTACTTC. The chain combines TRBV11-3 with TRBJ2-7; possible D gene TRBD1, 6 bases. CDR1 and CDR2 (germline): SGHNT, YENEEA. Trimming removed 2 bases from V and 6 bases from J, with 17 bases in between. The CDR3 is made up of 15 amino acids.

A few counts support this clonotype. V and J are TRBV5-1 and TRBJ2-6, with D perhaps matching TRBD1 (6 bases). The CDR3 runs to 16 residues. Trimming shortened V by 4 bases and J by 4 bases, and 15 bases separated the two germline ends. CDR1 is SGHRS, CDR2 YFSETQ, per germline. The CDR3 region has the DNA TGCGCCAGCAGCGGTACCGGGACAACAGGGGCCAACGTCCTGACTTTC. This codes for CASSGTGTTGANVLTF.

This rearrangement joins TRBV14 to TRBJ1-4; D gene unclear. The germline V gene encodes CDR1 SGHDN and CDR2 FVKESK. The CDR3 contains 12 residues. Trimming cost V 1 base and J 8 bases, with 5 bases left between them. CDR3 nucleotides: TGTGCCAGCAGCCAAGTAGGGGAAAAACTGTTTTTT. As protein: CASSQVGEKLFF. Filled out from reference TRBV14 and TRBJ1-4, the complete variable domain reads EAGVTQFPSHSVIEKGQTVTLRCDPISGHDNLYWYRRVMGKEIKFLLHFVKESKQDESGMPNNRFLAERTGGTYSTLKVQPAELEDSGVYFCASSQVGEKLFFGSGTQLSVL.

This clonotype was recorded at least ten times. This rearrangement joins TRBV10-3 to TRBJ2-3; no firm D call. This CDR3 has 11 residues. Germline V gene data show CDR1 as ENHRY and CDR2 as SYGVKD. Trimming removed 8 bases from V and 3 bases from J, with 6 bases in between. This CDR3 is CAILRTDTQYF. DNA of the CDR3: TGTGCCATCCTACGGACAGATACGCAGTATTTT.

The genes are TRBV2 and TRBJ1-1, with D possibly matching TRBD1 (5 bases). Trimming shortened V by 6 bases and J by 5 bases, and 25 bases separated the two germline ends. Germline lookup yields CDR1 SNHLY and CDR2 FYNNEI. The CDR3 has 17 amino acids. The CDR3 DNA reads TGTGCCAGCAGCCGACTCAAACCGGGGCGACAAAGAACTGAAGCTTTCTTT. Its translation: CASSRLKPGRQRTEAFF.

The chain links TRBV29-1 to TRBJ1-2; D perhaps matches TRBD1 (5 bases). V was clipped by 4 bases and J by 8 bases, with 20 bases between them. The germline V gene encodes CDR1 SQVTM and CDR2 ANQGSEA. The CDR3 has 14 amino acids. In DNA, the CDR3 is TGCAGCGTTGGGGCTCCAGGGCGGATGGGCGGCTACACCTTC. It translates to CSVGAPGRMGGYTF.

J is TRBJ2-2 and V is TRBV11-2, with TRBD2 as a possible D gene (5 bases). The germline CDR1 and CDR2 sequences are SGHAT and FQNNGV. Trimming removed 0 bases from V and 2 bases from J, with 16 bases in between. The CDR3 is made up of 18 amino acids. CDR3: CASSLDRVGEGNTGELFF. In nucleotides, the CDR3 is TGTGCCAGCAGCTTAGATCGAGTGGGAGAGGGAAACACCGGGGAGCTGTTTTTT.

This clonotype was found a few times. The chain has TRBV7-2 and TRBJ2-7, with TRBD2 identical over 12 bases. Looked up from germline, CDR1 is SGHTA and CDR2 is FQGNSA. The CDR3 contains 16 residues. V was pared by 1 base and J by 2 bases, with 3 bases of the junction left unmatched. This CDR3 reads CASSLDASGRAYEQYF. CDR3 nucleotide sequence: TGTGCCAGCAGCTTAGACGCTAGCGGGAGGGCCTACGAGCAGTACTTC.

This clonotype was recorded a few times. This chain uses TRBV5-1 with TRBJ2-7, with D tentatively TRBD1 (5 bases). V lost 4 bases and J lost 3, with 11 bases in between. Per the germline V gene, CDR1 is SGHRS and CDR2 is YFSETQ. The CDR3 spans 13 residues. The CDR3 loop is CASSLSTDYEQYF. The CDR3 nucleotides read TGCGCCAGCAGCCTATCGACAGACTACGAGCAGTACTTC.

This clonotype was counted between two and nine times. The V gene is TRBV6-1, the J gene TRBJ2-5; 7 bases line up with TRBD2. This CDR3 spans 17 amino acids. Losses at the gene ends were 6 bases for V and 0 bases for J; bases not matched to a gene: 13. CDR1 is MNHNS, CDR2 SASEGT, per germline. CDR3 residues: CASSRPMGSGDQETQYF. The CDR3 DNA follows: TGTGCCAGCAGCCGCCCTATGGGGAGCGGGGACCAAGAGACCCAGTACTTC.

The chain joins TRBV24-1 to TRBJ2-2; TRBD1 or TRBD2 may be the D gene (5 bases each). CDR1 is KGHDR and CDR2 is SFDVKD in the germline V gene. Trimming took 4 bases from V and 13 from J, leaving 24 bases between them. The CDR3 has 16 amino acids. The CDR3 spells CATSESPGRERGGLFF. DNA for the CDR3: TGTGCCACCAGTGAGTCCCCGGGACGAGAAAGAGGTGGGCTGTTTTTT.

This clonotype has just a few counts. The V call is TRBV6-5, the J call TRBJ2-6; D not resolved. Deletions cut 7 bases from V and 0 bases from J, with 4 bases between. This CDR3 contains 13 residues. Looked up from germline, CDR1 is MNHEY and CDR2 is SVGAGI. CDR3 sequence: CASTDSGANVLTF. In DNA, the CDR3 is TGTGCCAGCACTGACTCTGGGGCCAACGTCCTGACTTTC.

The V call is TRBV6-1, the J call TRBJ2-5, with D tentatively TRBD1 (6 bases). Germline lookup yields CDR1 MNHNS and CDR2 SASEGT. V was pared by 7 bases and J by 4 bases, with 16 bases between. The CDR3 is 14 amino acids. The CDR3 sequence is CASMEQGVGETQYF. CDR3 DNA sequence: TGTGCCAGCATGGAACAGGGTGTCGGAGAGACCCAGTACTTC.

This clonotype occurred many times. The CDR3 loop reads CSATDGPQYEQYF. The DNA for the CDR3 is TGCAGTGCCACTGACGGACCCCAGTACGAGCAGTACTTC. The chain employs TRBV20-1 and TRBJ2-7, with no clear D. Trimming cost V 6 bases and J 4 bases, with 16 bases left between them. This CDR3 is built from 13 residues. Germline CDR1 reads DFQATT; CDR2 reads SNEGSKA (reference sequence).

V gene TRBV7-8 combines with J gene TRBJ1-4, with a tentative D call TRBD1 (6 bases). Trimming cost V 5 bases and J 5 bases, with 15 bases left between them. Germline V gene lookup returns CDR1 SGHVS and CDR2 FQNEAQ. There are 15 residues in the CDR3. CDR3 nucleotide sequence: TGTGCCAGCAGCACCCGGGACATACGAAATGAAAAACTGTTTTTT. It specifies CASSTRDIRNEKLFF.

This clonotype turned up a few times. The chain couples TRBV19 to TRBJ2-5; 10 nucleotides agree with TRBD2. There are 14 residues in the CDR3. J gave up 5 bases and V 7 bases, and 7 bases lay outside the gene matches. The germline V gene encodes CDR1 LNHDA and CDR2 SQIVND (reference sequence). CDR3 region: CASTSSGRYETQYF. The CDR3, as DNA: TGTGCCAGTACCTCTAGCGGGAGATACGAGACCCAGTACTTC.

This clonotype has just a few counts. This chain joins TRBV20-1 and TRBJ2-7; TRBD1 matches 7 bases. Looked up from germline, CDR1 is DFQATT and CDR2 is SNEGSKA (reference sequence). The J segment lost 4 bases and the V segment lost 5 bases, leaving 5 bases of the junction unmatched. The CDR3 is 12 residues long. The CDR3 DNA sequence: TGCAGTGCTTCCGAGGACAGGTACGAGCAGTACTTC. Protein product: CSASEDRYEQYF.